This entry features one TCR beta chain sequence. Its binding antigen is unknown. There are no base qualities to consult, and no much larger clone falls within one base. This sample was included in a study of blood T cell repertoires in COVID-19 (dated by TCRdb to the early 2020s). About the investigation overall: Samples from collaborators originated in the United States, Italy and Spain and spanned both the acute and convalescent phases of COVID-19. Samples were obtained from the ongoing ImmuneRACE study (first 160 participants) and from over 1,000 subjects provided by 6 global collaborators. A freely available public database, intended as a resource for researchers studying the immune response to SARS-CoV-2, is where the repertoires were released. HLA class I and class II types, where available, came from metadata supplied by the sample provider rather than from assay-based typing. The dataset comprised deeply sampled blood TCRbeta repertoires from subjects exposed to, actively infected with, or recovered from COVID-19. The prospective study material was composed of cDNA or gDNA derived from T cells, B-cell-depleted T cells, or PBMCs. A de-identified subject ID, COVID-19 status, age in years and sex were almost always included in the sample metadata.

TCRbeta CDR3 regions were amplified from genomic DNA by means of the immunoSEQ Assay, a bias-controlled multiplex PCR. On the authors' methods: Within the assay, amplification of reference gene primers was used to estimate how many nucleated cells each sample contained. To quantify the absolute abundance of each unique TCRbeta CDR3 rearrangement, sequence reads were collapsed and filtered. For each sample, productive Simpson clonality was calculated as the square root of Simpson's diversity index across productive rearrangements. TCRdb re-hosts the immuneACCESS table, in-frame sequences only. Its copies lack some clones; in the studies checked, an unresolved V gene accounts for under half of them, and the cause for the rest is not known. D and trimming come from the DNA, and the V and J calls and clone size come from that table. The sample yields under 250,000 clones; 84% were counted once. In total, the top ten clones hold approximately 10% of the sample.

Findings and caveats that apply to the study as a whole: The amount of clinical and demographic metadata varied by source and participant and was provided uncurated.

Each collaborating institution followed its own protocols to collect whole blood in K2EDTA tubes. For TCRbeta analysis, collaborators shipped samples in one of three forms: frozen whole blood, isolated PBMCs, or DNA extracted from either of those sample types. The TCR sequence derives from a man aged 45-60 years with active or convalescent COVID-19. Material: peripheral blood.

The CDR3 has the sequence CASSGRQGRVGYTF. The sequence in DNA is TGTGCCAGCAGCGGCCGACAGGGAAGGGTCGGCTACACCTTC. The chain couples TRBV13 to TRBJ1-2; 7 middle bases align to TRBD1. The CDR3 holds 14 amino acids from the cysteine to the phenylalanine. Only the CDR3 region is kept as DNA, spanning 42 bases read in frame from base 1. For this chain, trimming is 5 bases at the V end and 8 bases at the J end, and the number of junction bases without a gene match is 11. The germline V gene encodes CDR1 PRHDT and CDR2 FYEKMQ (reference sequence).